This passage covers 23 T cell receptor beta chains from one sample sequenced in a study of T cells and Merkel cell carcinoma outcomes. Produced via immunoSEQ multiplex PCR; TCRdb's table is partial and in-frame only. The sample yields about 19,000 clones, about four fifths seen once. The sample consisted of tumor tissue from Merkel cell carcinoma. These TCRs come from a human donor with Merkel cell carcinoma.

The J gene is TRBJ1-1, the V gene TRBV5-4, with D tentatively TRBD1 (6 bases). V was shortened by 4 bases and J by 1 base, with 11 bases between the two germline ends. Germline V lookup: CDR1 SGHNT, CDR2 YYREEE (reference sequence). There are 14 residues in the CDR3. CDR3 nucleotide sequence: TGTGCCAGCAGCCTCGCAGGGGCGAACACTGAAGCTTTCTTT. Amino acids: CASSLAGANTEAFF.

This clone was picked up a small number of times. The V gene is TRBV4-2, the J gene TRBJ2-5, with unresolved D. Trimming stripped 1 base from V and 3 bases from J, with 12 bases between. This CDR3 comprises 15 residues. Germline CDR1 is LGHNA and CDR2 is YNFKEQ. The CDR3 nucleotides read TGTGCCAGCAGCCAAGTTGGCGTGGGGAAAGAGACCCAGTACTTC. This sequence encodes CASSQVGVGKETQYF.

The genes are TRBV7-6 and TRBJ1-6; 7 bases line up with TRBD1. CDR1 and CDR2 (germline): SGHVS, FNYEAQ. This CDR3 is built from 13 residues. V dropped 5 bases and J dropped 9; count of bases not matched to a gene: 4. As DNA, the CDR3 is TGTGCCAGCAGCACCTCAGGGGGTTCACCCCTCCACTTT. Translating gives CASSTSGGSPLHF.

CDR3 protein: CASNPGGQGVDGYTF. CDR3 bases: TGCGCCAGCAACCCAGGGGGACAGGGGGTGGATGGCTACACCTTC. The chain uses TRBV5-1 and TRBJ1-2, with TRBD1 matching over 11 bases. This CDR3 has 15 residues. CDR1 SGHRS and CDR2 YFSETQ come from the germline V gene. The V and J ends lost 6 bases and 6 bases, in that order; junction bases with no gene match: 10.

The V and J genes are TRBV2 and TRBJ1-2; no definite D call. The V end lost 7 bases, the J end lost 3 bases, and 6 bases lay between the germline ends. The germline V gene encodes CDR1 SNHLY and CDR2 FYNNEI. This CDR3 spans 11 amino acids. CDR3 coding DNA: TGTGCCAGCAACCGCGACTATGGCTACACCTTC. Its translation is CASNRDYGYTF.

The rearrangement joins TRBV2 to TRBJ1-3, with D perhaps matching TRBD1 (5 bases). Germline CDR1 reads SNHLY; CDR2 reads FYNNEI. V was pared by 3 bases and J by 2 bases, with 11 bases between. The CDR3 totals 15 residues. In DNA, the CDR3 is TGTGCCAGCAGTGACCCCGGGACGGCTGGAAACACCATATATTTT. It codes for CASSDPGTAGNTIYF.

The rearrangement joins TRBV5-1 to TRBJ1-1, with D hard to call. The CDR3 contains 12 residues. Trimming cost V 0 bases and J 5 bases, with 5 bases left between them. Germline CDR1 and CDR2: SGHRS and YFSETQ. CDR3 coding DNA: TGCGCCAGCAGCTTGGGGTCGACTGAAGCTTTCTTT. Translation gives CASSLGSTEAFF.

The chain carries TRBV11-1 and TRBJ2-5; TRBD2 aligns across 8 bases. J was trimmed by 4 bases and V by 4 bases; bases with no gene match: 8. This CDR3 region has 15 residues. Germline values: CDR1 SGHAT, CDR2 FQDESV (reference sequence). The CDR3 DNA is TGTGCCAGCAGCTCGGGGTTGCGGGGGGTAGAGACCCAGTACTTC. Protein sequence: CASSSGLRGVETQYF.

Note on this clone: One end of the junction fails to match germline, which may point to a read error. The chain recombines TRBV6-5 with TRBJ1-1; D may be TRBD1 (6 bases). The CDR3 extends over 13 amino acids. Germline CDR1 and CDR2: MNHEY and SVGAGI. CDR3 residues: CVSSYYRDTEAFF. CDR3 coding DNA: TGTGTCAGCAGTTATTACAGGGACACTGAAGCTTTCTTT.

The chain uses TRBV15 and TRBJ2-4; D is unresolved. The CDR3 runs to 12 residues. Between the trimmed V and J ends, which lost 8 bases and 1 base, there was a span of 6 bases. CDR1 LNHNV and CDR2 YYDKDF come from the germline V gene (reference sequence). The DNA of the CDR3 is TGTGCCACCGGTCCGGCCAAAAACATTCAGTACTTC. Translation: CATGPAKNIQYF.

CDR3 DNA: TGTGCCACCGAGATTACAGGGTGGGGGGAGACCCAGTACTTC. It yields the protein CATEITGWGETQYF. The rearrangement uses TRBV28 and TRBJ2-5, with D possibly TRBD1 on 6 matching bases. Trimming shortened V by 10 bases and J by 5 bases, and 20 bases separated the two germline ends. CDR3 length equals 14 residues. CDR1 MDHEN and CDR2 SYDVKM come from the germline V gene.

The chain joins TRBV5-1 to TRBJ1-3; no reliable D call. Trimming took off 0 bases at V and 0 bases at J, with 4 bases between the two ends. Per germline, CDR1 SGHRS and CDR2 YFSETQ. This CDR3 comprises 14 residues. CDR3 nucleotides: TGCGCCAGCAGCTTGGGTCACTCTGGAAACACCATATATTTT. Its translation is CASSLGHSGNTIYF.

V is TRBV11-2 and J is TRBJ2-3; weak D call: TRBD2 (5 bases). Per germline, CDR1 SGHAT and CDR2 FQNNGV. Trimming removed 5 bases at V and 9 bases at J, with 12 bases between. The CDR3 runs 12 residues. The DNA for the CDR3 is TGTGCCAGCAGCCACAGCCGGGGAACGCAGTATTTT. Amino acids: CASSHSRGTQYF.

The rearrangement joins TRBV27 to TRBJ2-3; D is ambiguous. The CDR3 is 15 residues long. Germline V CDR1 and CDR2: MNHEY, SMNVEV (reference sequence). Between the trimmed V and J ends, which lost 3 bases and 0 bases, there was a span of 10 bases. CDR3 sequence: CASSLWAGSTDTQYF. CDR3 in DNA: TGTGCCAGCAGTTTGTGGGCAGGTAGCACAGATACGCAGTATTTT.

On this clone: At one boundary the junction diverges from the germline segment, which might be a read error. This chain connects TRBV5-4 to TRBJ1-2; 9 positions match TRBD1. This CDR3 comprises 13 residues. From germline, CDR1 is SGHNT and CDR2 YYREEE (reference sequence). The CDR3 sequence: CASRTGTGNGYIF. In DNA form, the CDR3 reads TGTGCCAGCAGAACCGGGACAGGGAATGGCTACATCTTC.

Relative to its sample, this clone is medium-sized. J is TRBJ2-1 and V is TRBV27; 9 bases fit TRBD1. Germline V gene sequence: CDR1 MNHEY, CDR2 SMNVEV (reference sequence). The CDR3 contains 15 residues. V was clipped by 6 bases and J by 7 bases; unmatched bases: 10. DNA for the CDR3: TGTGCCAGCAGAACAGGGGGCGTTAGTTGGAATGAGCAGTTCTTC. Translated: CASRTGGVSWNEQFF.

In this sample, this clone turned up a few times. The genes are TRBV27 and TRBJ2-5; a possible D gene is TRBD2 (5 bases). V was cut by 3 bases and J by 5 bases, with 16 bases left in between. In germline, CDR1 is MNHEY, CDR2 SMNVEV (reference sequence). This CDR3 is 15 amino acids long. Written as DNA, the CDR3 is TGTGCCAGCAGTTTGTTTCCGGGATGGAGGGAGACCCAGTACTTC. Protein sequence: CASSLFPGWRETQYF.

The rearrangement uses TRBV7-9 and TRBJ1-5, with TRBD1 as a possible D gene (5 bases). The CDR3 length is 13 residues. V was shortened by 5 bases and J by 7 bases, with 12 bases between the two germline ends. Per the germline V gene, CDR1 is SEHNR and CDR2 is FQNEAQ (reference sequence). The CDR3 coding sequence is TGTGCCAGCAGCCCCGGGGGAAAACAGCCCCAGCATTTT. Translated: CASSPGGKQPQHF.

The chain has TRBV30 and TRBJ2-5; 7 bases are shared with TRBD2. J lost 7 bases, V lost 0 bases, and 2 bases had no gene match. This CDR3 is built from 12 residues. Germline lookup yields CDR1 GTSNPN and CDR2 SVGIG (reference sequence). CDR3 loop: CAWSVGGGTQYF. In DNA, the CDR3 is TGTGCCTGGAGTGTAGGCGGGGGGACCCAGTACTTC.

The CDR3 region is CAWSLQRNTEAFF. The CDR3 nucleotides read TGTGCCTGGAGCTTACAGAGGAACACTGAAGCTTTCTTT. This chain joins TRBV30 and TRBJ1-1, with D unresolved. Between the trimmed V and J ends, which lost 3 bases and 1 base, there was a span of 9 bases. Looked up from germline, CDR1 is GTSNPN and CDR2 is SVGIG (reference sequence). This CDR3 contains 13 residues.

This clone was counted between two and nine times. The chain uses TRBV10-2 and TRBJ2-2; D unclear. Trimming stripped 5 bases from V and 3 bases from J, with 7 bases between. Per germline, CDR1 WSHSY and CDR2 SAAADI. The CDR3 length is 13 residues. The CDR3 spells CASSPAYTGELFF. CDR3 in DNA: TGCGCCAGCAGTCCAGCCTACACCGGGGAGCTGTTTTTT.

The chain has TRBV29-1 and TRBJ1-2; a possible D gene is TRBD1 (6 bases). V lost 7 bases to trimming and J lost 9 bases, with 15 bases between them. CDR3 length equals 11 residues. Germline CDR1 reads SQVTM; CDR2 reads ANQGSEA. The CDR3 is CSGQGGHSYTF. In DNA form, the CDR3 reads TGCAGCGGCCAAGGGGGTCATAGCTACACCTTC.

The chain uses TRBV28 and TRBJ2-1, with 10 bases identical to TRBD1. The V gene's germline CDR1 is MDHEN and CDR2 SYDVKM. This CDR3 has 18 amino acids. V gave up 5 bases and J gave up 8 bases; unmatched junction bases: 18. In DNA form, the CDR3 reads TGTGCCAGCAGTCCACTCTACCTCCGGGACAGGGGAGTGGATGAGCAGTTCTTC. Its translation: CASSPLYLRDRGVDEQFF.